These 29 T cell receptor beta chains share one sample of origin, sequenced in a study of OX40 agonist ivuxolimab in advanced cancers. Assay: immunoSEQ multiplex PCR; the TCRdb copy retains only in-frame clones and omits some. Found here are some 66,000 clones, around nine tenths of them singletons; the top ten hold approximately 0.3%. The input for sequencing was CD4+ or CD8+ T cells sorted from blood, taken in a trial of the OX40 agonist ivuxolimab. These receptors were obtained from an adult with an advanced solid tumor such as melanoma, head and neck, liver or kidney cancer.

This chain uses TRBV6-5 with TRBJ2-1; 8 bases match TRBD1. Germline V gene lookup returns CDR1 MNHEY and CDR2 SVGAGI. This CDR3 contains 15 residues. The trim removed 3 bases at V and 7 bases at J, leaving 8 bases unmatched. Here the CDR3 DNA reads TGTGCCAGCAGTTATGTTAACAGGGGGGATAATGAGCAGTTCTTC. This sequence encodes CASSYVNRGDNEQFF.

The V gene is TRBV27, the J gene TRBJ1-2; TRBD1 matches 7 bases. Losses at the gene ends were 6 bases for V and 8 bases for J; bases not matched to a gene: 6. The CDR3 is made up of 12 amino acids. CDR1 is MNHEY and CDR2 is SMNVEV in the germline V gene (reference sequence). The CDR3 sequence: CASSPTGSGYTF. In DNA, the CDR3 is TGTGCCAGCAGCCCGACAGGGAGCGGCTACACCTTC.

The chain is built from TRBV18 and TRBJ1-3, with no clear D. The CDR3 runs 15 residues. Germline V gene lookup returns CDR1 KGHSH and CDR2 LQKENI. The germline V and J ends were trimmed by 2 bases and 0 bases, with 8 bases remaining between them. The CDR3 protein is CASSPNQNSGNTIYF. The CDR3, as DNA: TGTGCCAGCTCACCAAATCAGAACTCTGGAAACACCATATATTTT. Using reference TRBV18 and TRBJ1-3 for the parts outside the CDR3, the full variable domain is NAGVMQNPRHLVRRRGQEARLRCSPMKGHSHVYWYRQLPEEGLKFMVYLQKENIIDESGMPKERFSAEFPKEGPSILRIQQVVRGDSAAYFCASSPNQNSGNTIYFGEGSWLTVV.

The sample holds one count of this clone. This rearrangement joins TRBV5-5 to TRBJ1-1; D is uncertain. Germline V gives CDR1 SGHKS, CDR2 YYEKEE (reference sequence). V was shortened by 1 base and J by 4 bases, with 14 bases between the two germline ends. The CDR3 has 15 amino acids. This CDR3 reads CASSLMRALGTEAFF. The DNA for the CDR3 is TGTGCCAGCAGCTTGATGAGAGCTTTGGGCACTGAAGCTTTCTTT.

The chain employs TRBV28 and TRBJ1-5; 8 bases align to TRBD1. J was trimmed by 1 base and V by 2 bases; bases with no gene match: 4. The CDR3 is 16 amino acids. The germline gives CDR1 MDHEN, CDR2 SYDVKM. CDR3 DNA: TGTGCCAGCAGTTTACCTGGACAGGGCAGCAATCAGCCCCAGCATTTT. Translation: CASSLPGQGSNQPQHF.

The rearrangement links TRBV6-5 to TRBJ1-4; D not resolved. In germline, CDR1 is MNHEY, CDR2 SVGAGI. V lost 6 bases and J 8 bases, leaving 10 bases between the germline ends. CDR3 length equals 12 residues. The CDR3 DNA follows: TGTGCCAGCAGGGATGATTCGGAAAAACTGTTTTTT. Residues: CASRDDSEKLFF.

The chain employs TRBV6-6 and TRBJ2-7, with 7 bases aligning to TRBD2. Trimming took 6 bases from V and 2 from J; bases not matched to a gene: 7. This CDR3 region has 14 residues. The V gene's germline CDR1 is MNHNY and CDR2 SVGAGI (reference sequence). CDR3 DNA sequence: TGTGCCAGCAGGGGCGGGGCGGGAGCCTACGAGCAGTACTTC. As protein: CASRGGAGAYEQYF.

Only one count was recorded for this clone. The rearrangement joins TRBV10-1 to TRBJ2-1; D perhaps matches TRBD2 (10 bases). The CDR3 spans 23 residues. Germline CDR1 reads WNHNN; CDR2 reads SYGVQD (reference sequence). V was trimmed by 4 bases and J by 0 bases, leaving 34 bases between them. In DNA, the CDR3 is TGCGCCAGCAGTGGTCGGGACAGGGATGTTTGGACTAGCGGCTTAAGCTCCTACAATGAGCAGTTCTTC. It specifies CASSGRDRDVWTSGLSSYNEQFF.

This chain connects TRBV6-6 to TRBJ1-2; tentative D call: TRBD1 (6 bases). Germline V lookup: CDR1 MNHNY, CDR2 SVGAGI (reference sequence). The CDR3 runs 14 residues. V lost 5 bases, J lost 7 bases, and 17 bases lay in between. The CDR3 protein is CASSDNQGIGGYTF. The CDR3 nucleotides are TGTGCCAGCAGTGACAACCAGGGGATCGGTGGCTACACCTTC.

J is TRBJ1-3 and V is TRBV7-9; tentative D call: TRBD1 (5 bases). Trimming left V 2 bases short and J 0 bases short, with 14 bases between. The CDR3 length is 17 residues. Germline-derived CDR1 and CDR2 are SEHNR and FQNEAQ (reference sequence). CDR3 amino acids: CASSLSAGAVSGNTIYF. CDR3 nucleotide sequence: TGTGCCAGCAGCTTAAGTGCTGGGGCAGTCTCTGGAAACACCATATATTTT.

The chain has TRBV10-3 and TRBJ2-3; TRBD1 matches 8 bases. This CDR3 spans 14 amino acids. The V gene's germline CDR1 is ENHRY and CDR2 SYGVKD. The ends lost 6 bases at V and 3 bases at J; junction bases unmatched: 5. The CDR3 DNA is TGTGCCATCAGCCGGGGACAGGATACAGATACGCAGTATTTT. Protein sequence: CAISRGQDTDTQYF.

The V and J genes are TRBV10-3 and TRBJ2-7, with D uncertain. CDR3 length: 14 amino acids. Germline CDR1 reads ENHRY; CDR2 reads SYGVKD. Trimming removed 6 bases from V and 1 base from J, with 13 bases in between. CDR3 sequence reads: CAIRGGLESYEQYF. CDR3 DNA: TGTGCCATCAGAGGTGGGCTAGAGTCCTACGAGCAGTACTTC.

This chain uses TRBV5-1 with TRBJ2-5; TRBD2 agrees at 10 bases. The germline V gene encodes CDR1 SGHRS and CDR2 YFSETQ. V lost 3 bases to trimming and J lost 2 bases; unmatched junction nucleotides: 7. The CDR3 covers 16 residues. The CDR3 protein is CASSSEPSGSQETQYF. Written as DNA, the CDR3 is TGCGCCAGCAGCTCGGAACCTAGCGGGAGTCAAGAGACCCAGTACTTC.

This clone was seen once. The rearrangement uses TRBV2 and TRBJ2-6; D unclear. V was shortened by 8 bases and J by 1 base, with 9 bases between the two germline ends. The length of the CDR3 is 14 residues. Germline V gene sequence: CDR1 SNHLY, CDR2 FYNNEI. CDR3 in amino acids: CASPGESGANVLTF. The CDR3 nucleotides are TGTGCCAGCCCCGGAGAATCTGGGGCCAACGTCCTGACTTTC.

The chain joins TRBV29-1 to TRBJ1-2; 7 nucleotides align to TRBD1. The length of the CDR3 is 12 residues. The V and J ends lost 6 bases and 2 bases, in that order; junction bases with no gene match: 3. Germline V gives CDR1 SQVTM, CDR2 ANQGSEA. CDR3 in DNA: TGCAGCGTCCTGACAGGGAACTATGGCTACACCTTC. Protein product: CSVLTGNYGYTF.

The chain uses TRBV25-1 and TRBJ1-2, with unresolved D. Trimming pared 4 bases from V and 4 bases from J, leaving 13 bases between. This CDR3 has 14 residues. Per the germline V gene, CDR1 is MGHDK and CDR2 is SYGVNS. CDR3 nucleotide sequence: TGTGCCAGCAGTGCATCAGGTCAGGTCTATGGCTACACCTTC. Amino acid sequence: CASSASGQVYGYTF.

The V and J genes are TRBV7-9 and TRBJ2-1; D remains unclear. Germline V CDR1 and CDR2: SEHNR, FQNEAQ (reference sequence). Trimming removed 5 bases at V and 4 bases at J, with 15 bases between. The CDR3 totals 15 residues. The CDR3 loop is CASSPGPTRYNEQFF. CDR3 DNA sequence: TGTGCCAGCAGCCCCGGACCCACGCGATACAATGAGCAGTTCTTC.

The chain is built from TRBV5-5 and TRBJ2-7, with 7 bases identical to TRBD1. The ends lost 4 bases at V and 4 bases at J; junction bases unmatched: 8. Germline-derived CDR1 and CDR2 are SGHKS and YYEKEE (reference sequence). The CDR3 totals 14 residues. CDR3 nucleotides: TGTGCCAGCAGCGATGGTGGGACAGCTTACGAGCAGTACTTC. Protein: CASSDGGTAYEQYF.

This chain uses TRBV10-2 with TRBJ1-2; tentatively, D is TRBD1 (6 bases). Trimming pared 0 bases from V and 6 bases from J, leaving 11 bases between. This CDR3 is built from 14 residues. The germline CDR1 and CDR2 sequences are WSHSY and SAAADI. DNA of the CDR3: TGCGCCAGCAGTGAGTCCGGGGGCGCGCATGGCTACACCTTC. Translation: CASSESGGAHGYTF.

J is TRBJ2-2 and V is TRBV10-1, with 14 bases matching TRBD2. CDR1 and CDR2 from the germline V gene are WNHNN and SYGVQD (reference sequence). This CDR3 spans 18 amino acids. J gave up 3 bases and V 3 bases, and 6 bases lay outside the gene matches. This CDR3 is CASSDPGTSGRHTGELFF. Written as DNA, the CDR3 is TGCGCCAGCAGTGATCCCGGGACTAGCGGGAGACACACCGGGGAGCTGTTTTTT.

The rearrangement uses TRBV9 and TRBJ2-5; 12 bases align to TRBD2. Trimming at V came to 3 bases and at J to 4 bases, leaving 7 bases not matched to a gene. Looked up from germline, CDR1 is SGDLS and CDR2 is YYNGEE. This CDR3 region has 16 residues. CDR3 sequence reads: CASSGASGRAPETQYF. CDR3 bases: TGTGCCAGCAGCGGCGCTAGCGGGAGGGCTCCAGAGACCCAGTACTTC.

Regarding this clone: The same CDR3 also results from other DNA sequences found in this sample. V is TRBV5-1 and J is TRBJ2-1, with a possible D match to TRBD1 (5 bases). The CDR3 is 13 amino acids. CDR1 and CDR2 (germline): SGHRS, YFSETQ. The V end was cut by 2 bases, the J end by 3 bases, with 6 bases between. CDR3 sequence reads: CASSLDSYNEQFF. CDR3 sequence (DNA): TGCGCCAGCAGCTTAGACAGCTACAATGAGCAGTTCTTC.

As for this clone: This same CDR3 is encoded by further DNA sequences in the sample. The CDR3 DNA is TGTGCCAGCAGTCGTAGCGGATCCTACAATGAGCAGTTCTTC. This sequence encodes CASSRSGSYNEQFF. The chain combines TRBV4-2 with TRBJ2-1; maybe TRBD2 (6 bases). V lost 6 bases and J lost 1, with 10 bases in between. This CDR3 spans 14 amino acids. From germline, CDR1 is LGHNA and CDR2 YNFKEQ.

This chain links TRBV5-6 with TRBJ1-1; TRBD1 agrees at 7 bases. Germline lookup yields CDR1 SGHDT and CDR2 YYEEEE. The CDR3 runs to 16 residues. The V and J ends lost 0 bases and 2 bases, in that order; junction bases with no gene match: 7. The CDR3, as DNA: TGTGCCAGCAGCTTGGCATTCGGGACAGCCAACACTGAAGCTTTCTTT. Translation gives CASSLAFGTANTEAFF.

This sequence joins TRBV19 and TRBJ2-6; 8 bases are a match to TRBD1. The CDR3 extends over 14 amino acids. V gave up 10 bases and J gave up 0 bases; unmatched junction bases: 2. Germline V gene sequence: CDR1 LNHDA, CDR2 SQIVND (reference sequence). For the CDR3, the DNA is TGTGCCACCGGGACAGGCTCTGGGGCCAACGTCCTGACTTTC. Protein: CATGTGSGANVLTF.

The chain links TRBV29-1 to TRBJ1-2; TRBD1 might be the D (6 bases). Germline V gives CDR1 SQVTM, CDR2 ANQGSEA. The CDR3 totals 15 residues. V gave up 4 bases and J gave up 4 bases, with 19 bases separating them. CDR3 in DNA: TGCAGCGTTGGGGGGGCTTACTATGGTGGCTATGGCTACACCTTC. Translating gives CSVGGAYYGGYGYTF.

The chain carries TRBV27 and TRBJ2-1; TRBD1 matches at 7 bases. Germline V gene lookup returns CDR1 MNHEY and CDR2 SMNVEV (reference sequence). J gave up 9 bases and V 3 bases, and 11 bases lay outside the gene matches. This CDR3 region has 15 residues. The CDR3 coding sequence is TGTGCCAGCAGTTTCTTGGCAGGGGGTTATGGTGAGCAGTTCTTC. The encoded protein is CASSFLAGGYGEQFF.

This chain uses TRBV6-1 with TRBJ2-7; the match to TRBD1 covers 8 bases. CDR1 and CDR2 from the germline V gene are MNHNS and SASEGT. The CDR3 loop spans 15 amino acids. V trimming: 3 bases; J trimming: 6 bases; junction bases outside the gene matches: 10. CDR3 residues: CASSEGQVTRGEQYF. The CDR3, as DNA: TGTGCCAGCAGTGAGGGACAGGTCACAAGGGGCGAGCAGTACTTC.

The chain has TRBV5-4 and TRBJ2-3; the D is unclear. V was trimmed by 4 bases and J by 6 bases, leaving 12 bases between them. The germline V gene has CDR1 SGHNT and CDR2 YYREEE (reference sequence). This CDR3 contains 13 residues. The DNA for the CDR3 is TGTGCCAGCAGCGGGCCCCTTGCGGATACGCAGTATTTT. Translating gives CASSGPLADTQYF. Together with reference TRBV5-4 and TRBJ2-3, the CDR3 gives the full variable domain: ETGVTQSPTHLIKTRGQQVTLRCSSQSGHNTVSWYQQALGQGPQFIFQYYREEENGRGNFPPRFSGLQFPNYSSELNVNALELDDSALYLCASSGPLADTQYFGPGTRLTVL.